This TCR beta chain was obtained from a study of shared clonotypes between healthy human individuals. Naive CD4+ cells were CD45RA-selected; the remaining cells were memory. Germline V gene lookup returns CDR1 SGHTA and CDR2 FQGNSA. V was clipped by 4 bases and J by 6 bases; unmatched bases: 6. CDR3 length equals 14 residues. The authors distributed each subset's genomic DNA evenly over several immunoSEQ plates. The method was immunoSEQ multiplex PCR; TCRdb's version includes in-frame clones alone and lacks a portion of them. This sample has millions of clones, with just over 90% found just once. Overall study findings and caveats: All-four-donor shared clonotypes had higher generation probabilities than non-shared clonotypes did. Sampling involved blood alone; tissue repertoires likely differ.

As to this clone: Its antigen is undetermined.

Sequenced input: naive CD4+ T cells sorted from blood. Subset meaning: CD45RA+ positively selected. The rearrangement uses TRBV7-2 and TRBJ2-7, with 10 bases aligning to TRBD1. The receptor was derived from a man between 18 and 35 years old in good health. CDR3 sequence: CASSSGTGVREQYF. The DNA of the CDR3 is TGTGCCAGCAGCTCGGGGACAGGGGTGCGCGAGCAGTACTTC.